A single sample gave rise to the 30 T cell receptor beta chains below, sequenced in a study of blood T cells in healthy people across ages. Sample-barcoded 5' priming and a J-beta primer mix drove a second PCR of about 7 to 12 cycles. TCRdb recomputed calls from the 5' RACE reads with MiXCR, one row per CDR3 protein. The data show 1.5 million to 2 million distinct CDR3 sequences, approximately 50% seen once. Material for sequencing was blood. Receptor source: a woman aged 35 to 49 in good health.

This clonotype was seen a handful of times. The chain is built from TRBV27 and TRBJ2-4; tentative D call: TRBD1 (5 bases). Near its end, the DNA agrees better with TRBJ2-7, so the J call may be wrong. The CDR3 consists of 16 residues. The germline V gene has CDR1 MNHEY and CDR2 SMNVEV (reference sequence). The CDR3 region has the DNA TGTGCCAGCAGTTTATCCTCCCCAGGGAAGTACTACGAGCAGTACTTC. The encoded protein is CASSLSSPGKYYEQYF.

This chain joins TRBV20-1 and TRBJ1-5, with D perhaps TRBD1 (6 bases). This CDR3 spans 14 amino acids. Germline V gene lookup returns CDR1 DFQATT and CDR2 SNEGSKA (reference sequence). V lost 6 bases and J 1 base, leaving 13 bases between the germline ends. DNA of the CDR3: TGCAGTGCGCGGGGGACAATGAGCAATCAGCCCCAGCATTTT. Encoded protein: CSARGTMSNQPQHF.

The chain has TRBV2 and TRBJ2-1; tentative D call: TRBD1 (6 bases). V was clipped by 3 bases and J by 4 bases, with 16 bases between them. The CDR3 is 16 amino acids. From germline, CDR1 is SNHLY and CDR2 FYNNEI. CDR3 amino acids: CASSDLSGTLYNEQFF. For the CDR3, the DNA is TGTGCCAGCAGTGACCTCTCCGGGACACTGTACAATGAGCAGTTCTTC.

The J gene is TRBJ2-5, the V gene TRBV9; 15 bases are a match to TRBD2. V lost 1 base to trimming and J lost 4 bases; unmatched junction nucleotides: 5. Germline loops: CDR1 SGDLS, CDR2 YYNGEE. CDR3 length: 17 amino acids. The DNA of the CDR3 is TGTGCCAGCAGCGTAAGGACTAGCGGGGGGGCATTAGAGACCCAGTACTTC. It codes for CASSVRTSGGALETQYF.

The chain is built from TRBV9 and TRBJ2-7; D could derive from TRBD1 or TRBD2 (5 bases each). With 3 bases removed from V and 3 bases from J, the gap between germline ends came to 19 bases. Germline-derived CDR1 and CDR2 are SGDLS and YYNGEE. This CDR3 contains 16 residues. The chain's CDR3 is CASSEGAGTDLYEQYF. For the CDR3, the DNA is TGTGCCAGCAGCGAGGGAGCCGGGACCGACCTCTACGAGCAGTACTTC.

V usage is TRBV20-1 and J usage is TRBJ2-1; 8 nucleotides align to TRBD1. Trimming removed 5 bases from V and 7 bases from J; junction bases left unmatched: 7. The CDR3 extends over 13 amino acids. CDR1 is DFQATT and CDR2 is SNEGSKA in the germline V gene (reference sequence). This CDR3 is CSAQTGVMNEQFF. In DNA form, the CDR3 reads TGCAGTGCTCAGACAGGGGTAATGAATGAGCAGTTCTTC.

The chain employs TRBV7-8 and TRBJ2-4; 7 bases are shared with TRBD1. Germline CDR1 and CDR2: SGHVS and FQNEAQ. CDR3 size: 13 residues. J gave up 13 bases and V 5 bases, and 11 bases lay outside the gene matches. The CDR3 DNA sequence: TGTGCCAGCAGCCTACAGGGGACCTACGGGCAGTACTTC. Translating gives CASSLQGTYGQYF.

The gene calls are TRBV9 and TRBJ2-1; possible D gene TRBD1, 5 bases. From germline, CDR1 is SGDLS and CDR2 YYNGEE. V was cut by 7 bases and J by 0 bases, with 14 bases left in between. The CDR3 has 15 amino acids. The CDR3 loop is CASQAGDSSYNEQFF. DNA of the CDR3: TGTGCCAGCCAGGCAGGCGACAGCTCCTACAATGAGCAGTTCTTC. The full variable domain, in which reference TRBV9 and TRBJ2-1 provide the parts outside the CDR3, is DSGVTQTPKHLITATGQRVTLRCSPRSGDLSVYWYQQSLDQGLQFLIQYYNGEERAKGNILERFSAQQFPDLHSELNLSSLELGDSALYFCASQAGDSSYNEQFFGPGTRLTVL.

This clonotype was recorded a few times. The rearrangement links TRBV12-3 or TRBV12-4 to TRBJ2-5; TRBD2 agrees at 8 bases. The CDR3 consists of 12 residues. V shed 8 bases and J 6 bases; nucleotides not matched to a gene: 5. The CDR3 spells CASGGTSKTQYF. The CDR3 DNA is TGTGCCAGCGGGGGGACTAGTAAGACCCAGTACTTC.

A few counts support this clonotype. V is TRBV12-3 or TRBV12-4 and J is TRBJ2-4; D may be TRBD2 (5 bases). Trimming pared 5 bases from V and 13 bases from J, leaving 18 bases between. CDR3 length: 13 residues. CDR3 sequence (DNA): TGTGCCAGCAGTCTCGGCTCTTTCGGGGAGCAGTACTTC. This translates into CASSLGSFGEQYF.

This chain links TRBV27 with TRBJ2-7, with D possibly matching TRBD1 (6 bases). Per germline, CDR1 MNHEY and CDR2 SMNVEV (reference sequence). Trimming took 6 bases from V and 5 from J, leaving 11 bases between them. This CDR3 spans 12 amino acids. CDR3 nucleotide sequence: TGTGCCAGCAGACCAGGGGACGACGAGCAGTACTTC. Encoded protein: CASRPGDDEQYF.

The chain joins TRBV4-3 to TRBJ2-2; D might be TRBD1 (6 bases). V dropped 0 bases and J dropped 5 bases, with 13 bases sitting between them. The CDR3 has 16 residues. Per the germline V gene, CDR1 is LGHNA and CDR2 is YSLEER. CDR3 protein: CASSQDPTGQTGELFF. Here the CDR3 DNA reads TGCGCCAGCAGCCAAGATCCTACAGGGCAAACCGGGGAGCTGTTTTTT.

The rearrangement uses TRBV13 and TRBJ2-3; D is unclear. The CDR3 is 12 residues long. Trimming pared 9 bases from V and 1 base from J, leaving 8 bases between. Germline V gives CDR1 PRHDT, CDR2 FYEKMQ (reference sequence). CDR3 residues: CASEARTDTQYF. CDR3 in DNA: TGTGCCAGTGAGGCCCGCACAGATACGCAGTATTTT. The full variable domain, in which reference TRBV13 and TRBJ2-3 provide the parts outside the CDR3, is AAGVIQSPRHLIKEKRETATLKCYPIPRHDTVYWYQQGPGQDPQFLISFYEKMQSDKGSIPDRFSAQQFSDYHSELNMSSLELGDSALYFCASEARTDTQYFGPGTRLTVL.

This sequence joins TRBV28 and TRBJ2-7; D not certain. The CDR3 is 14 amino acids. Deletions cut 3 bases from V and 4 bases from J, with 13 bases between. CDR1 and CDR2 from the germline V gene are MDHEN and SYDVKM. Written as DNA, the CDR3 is TGTGCCAGCAGTTTTCTTGACCTCACATACGAGCAGTACTTC. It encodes CASSFLDLTYEQYF.

The CDR3 protein is CASSLGVTGLGEKLFF. The CDR3 region has the DNA TGTGCCAGCAGCCTTGGAGTGACAGGGCTAGGGGAAAAACTGTTTTTT. V gene TRBV7-2 combines with J gene TRBJ1-4; 7 nucleotides line up with TRBD1. The germline CDR1 and CDR2 sequences are SGHTA and FQGNSA. Trimming took 5 bases from V and 8 from J; bases not matched to a gene: 14. The CDR3 is made up of 16 amino acids. The full variable domain, rest sourced from reference TRBV7-2 and TRBJ1-4, is GAGVSQSPSNKVTEKGKDVELRCDPISGHTALYWYRQSLGQGLEFLIYFQGNSAPDKSGLPSDRFSAERTGGSVSTLTIQRTQQEDSAVYLCASSLGVTGLGEKLFFGSGTQLSVL.

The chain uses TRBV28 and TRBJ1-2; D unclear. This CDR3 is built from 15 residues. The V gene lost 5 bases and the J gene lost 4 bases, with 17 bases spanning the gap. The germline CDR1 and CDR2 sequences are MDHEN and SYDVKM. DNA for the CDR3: TGTGCCAGCAGTCTGGGGTCGGCAGGCTTCTATGGCTACACCTTC. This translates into CASSLGSAGFYGYTF.

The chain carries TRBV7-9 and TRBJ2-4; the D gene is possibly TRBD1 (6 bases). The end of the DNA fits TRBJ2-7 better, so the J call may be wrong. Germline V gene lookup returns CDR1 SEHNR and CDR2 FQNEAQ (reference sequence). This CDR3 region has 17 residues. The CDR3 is CASSLSPAGTIHREQYF. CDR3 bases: TGTGCCAGCAGCTTAAGCCCTGCCGGGACAATTCACCGCGAGCAGTACTTC.

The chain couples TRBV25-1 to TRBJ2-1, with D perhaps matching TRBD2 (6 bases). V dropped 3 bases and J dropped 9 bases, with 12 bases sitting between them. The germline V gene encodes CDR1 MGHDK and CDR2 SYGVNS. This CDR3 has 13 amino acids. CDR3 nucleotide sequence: TGTGCCAGCAGTGACCTAGGACTACGTGAGCAGTTCTTC. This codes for CASSDLGLREQFF.

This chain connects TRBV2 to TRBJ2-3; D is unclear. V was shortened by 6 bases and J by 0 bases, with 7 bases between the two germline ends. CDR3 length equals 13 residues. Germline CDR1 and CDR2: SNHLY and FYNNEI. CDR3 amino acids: CASRLRSTDTQYF. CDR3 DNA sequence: TGTGCCAGCAGGCTCAGGAGCACAGATACGCAGTATTTT.

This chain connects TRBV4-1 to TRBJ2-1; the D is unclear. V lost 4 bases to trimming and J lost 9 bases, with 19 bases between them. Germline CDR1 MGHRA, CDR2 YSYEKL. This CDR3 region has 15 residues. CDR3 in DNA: TGCGCCAGCAGCCTTCGTCTGGGGTGGACCACTGAGCAGTTCTTC. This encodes CASSLRLGWTTEQFF.

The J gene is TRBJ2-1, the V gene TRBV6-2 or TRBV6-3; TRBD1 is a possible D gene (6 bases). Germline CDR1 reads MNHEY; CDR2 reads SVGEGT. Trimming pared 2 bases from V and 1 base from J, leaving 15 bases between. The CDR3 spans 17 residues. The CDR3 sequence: CASSYPRDRSSYNEQFF. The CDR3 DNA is TGTGCCAGCAGTTACCCGCGCGACAGGTCATCCTACAATGAGCAGTTCTTC.

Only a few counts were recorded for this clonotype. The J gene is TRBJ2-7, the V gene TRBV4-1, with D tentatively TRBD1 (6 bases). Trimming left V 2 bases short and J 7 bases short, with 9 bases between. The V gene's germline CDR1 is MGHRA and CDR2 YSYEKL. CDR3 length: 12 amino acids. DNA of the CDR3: TGCGCCAGCAGCCAAACAGGGAAGGAGCAGTACTTC. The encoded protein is CASSQTGKEQYF.

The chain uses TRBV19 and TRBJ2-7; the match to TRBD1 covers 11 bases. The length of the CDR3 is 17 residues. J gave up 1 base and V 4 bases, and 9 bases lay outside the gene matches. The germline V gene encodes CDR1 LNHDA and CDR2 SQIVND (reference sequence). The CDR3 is CASSTGTGGFGSYEQYF. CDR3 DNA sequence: TGTGCCAGTAGTACCGGGACAGGGGGATTCGGGTCCTACGAGCAGTACTTC.

The CDR3 DNA follows: TGTGCCAGCAGCTTAGAGGGACAGGGGGCATACGAGCAGTTCTTC. This gives the protein CASSLEGQGAYEQFF. The genes are TRBV11-3 and TRBJ2-1; 12 bases agree with TRBD1. The V gene's germline CDR1 is SGHNT and CDR2 YENEEA. V lost 0 bases and J lost 10; bases outside the gene matches: 4. This CDR3 spans 15 amino acids.

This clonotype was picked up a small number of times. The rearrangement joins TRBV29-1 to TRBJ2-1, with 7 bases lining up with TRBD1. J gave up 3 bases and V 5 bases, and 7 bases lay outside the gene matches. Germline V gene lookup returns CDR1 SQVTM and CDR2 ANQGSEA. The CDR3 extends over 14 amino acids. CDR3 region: CSVTGTEDYNEQFF. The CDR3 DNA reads TGCAGCGTTACCGGGACAGAAGACTACAATGAGCAGTTCTTC.

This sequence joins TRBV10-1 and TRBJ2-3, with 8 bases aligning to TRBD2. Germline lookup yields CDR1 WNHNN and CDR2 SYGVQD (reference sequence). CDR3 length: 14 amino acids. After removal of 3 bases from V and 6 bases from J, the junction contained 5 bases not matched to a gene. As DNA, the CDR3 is TGCGCCAGCAGTGACCGGGGGGGACCGGATACGCAGTATTTT. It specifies CASSDRGGPDTQYF.

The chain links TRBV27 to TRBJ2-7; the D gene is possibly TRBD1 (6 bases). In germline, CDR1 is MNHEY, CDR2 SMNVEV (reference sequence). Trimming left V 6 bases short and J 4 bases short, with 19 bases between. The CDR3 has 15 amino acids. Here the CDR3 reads CASRGHRDLGYEQYF. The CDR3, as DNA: TGTGCCAGCAGAGGACACAGGGATCTGGGGTACGAGCAGTACTTC.

The CDR3 DNA sequence: TGCGCCAGCAGCCCCGGGACCGGGGTAGCGGGGGGGCCATCGGATACGCAGTATTTT. Translation gives CASSPGTGVAGGPSDTQYF. This chain joins TRBV5-1 and TRBJ2-3, with TRBD2 identical over 11 bases. This CDR3 is built from 19 residues. CDR1 is SGHRS, CDR2 YFSETQ, per germline. The trim removed 4 bases at V and 6 bases at J, leaving 19 bases unmatched.

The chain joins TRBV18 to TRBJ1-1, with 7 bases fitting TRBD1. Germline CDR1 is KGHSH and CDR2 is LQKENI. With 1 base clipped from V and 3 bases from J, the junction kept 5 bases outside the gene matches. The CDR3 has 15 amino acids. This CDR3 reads CASSPQFTGDTEAFF. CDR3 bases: TGTGCCAGCTCACCACAATTTACAGGGGACACTGAAGCTTTCTTT.

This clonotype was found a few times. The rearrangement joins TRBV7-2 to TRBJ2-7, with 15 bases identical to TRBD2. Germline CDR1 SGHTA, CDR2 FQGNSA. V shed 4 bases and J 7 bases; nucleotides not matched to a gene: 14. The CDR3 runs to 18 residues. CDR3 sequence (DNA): TGTGCCAGCAGCTCGTTAGGACTAGCGGGGGGGCTAGGTAATGAGCAGTACTTC. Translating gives CASSSLGLAGGLGNEQYF.